This TCR beta chain originates from a study of cytomegalovirus exposure and HLA in healthy donors. Study-level points and caveats: Rarity held for most TCR sequences, but there were some public TCRs that occurred in many donors. A later analysis revealed that TCR association rates differed between HLA loci, peaking at DRB1 and bottoming out at HLA-C. When a later analysis compared HLA-associated TCR beta chains with equally common others, the HLA-associated chains turned out to be more clonally expanded and to have lower generation probabilities. In a later analysis, a missense DCLRE1C variant was linked to TCR beta V- and J-gene trimming.

In this sample, this clone turned up a few times. Its target is unknown. Germline V lookup: CDR1 SGHNT, CDR2 YYREEE (reference sequence). The V end lost 1 base, the J end lost 3 bases, and 11 bases lay between the germline ends. This CDR3 region has 14 residues. PCR amplification relied on 60 Vbeta primers (plus 13 Jbeta primers). Sequenced by immunoSEQ multiplex PCR; TCRdb stores in-frame clones only, minus some. This sample has around 110,000 clones; about three quarters occur once, and the top ten carry 7.8%. The receptor was derived from a man aged 30 to 39 in good health and CMV-seronegative. The J gene is TRBJ2-7, the V gene TRBV5-4; D might be TRBD2 (5 bases). The sequenced material came from PBMCs. CDR3 coding DNA: TGTGCCAGCAGCTTGTCGGGGAGCGACTACGAGCAGTACTTC. As protein: CASSLSGSDYEQYF.